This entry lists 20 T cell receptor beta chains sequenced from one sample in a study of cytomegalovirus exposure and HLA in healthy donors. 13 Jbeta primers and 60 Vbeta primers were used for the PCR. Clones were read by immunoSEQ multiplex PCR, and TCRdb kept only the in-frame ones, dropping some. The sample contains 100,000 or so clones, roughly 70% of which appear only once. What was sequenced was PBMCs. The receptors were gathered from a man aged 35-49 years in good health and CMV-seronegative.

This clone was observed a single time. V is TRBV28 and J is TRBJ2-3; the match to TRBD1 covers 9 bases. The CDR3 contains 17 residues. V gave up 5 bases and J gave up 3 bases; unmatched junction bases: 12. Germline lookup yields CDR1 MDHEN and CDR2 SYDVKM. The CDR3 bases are TGTGCCAGCAGTACTCATCCCGGGACAGGGAGGACAGATACGCAGTATTTT. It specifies CASSTHPGTGRTDTQYF.

The CDR3, as DNA: TGTGCCAGCAAGCCCTATGGACAGGCCGTCTATGGCTACACCTTC. Its protein is CASKPYGQAVYGYTF. The chain combines TRBV6-4 with TRBJ1-2; 7 bases fit TRBD1. With 7 bases clipped from V and 4 bases from J, the junction kept 12 bases outside the gene matches. This CDR3 spans 15 amino acids. CDR1 is MRHNA and CDR2 is SNTAGT in the germline V gene.

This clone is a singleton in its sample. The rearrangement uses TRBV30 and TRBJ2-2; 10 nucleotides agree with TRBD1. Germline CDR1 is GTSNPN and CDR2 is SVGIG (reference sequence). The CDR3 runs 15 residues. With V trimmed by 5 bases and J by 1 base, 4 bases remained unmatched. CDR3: CAWARDRGNTGELFF. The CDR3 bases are TGTGCCTGGGCCCGGGACAGGGGGAACACCGGGGAGCTGTTTTTT.

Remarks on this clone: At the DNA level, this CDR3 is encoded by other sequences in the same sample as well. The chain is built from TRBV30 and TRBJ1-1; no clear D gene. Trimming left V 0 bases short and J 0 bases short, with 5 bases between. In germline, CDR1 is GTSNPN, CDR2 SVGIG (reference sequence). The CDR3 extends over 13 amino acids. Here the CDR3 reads CAWSVLLNTEAFF. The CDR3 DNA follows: TGTGCCTGGAGTGTATTATTGAACACTGAAGCTTTCTTT.

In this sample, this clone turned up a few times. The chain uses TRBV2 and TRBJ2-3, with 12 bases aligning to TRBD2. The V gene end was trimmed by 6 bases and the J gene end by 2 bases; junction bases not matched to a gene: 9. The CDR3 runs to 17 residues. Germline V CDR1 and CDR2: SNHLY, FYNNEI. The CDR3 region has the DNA TGTGCCAGCAGGCCACAGACTAGCGGGGGATACACAGATACGCAGTATTTT. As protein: CASRPQTSGGYTDTQYF.

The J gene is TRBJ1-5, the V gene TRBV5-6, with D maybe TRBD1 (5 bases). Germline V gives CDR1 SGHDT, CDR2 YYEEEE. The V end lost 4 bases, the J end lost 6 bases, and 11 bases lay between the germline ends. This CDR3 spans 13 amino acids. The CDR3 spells CASSPPGGQPQHF. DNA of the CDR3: TGTGCCAGCAGCCCCCCGGGGGGTCAGCCCCAGCATTTT.

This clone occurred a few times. CDR3 amino acids: CASSLSGQGRAGYEQYF. CDR3 coding DNA: TGTGCCAGCAGTTTATCGGGACAGGGGCGAGCGGGTTACGAGCAGTACTTC. The chain joins TRBV27 to TRBJ2-7, with 10 bases fitting TRBD1. CDR3 length equals 17 residues. Trimming took 0 bases from V and 4 from J; bases not matched to a gene: 9. Germline CDR1 and CDR2: MNHEY and SMNVEV (reference sequence).

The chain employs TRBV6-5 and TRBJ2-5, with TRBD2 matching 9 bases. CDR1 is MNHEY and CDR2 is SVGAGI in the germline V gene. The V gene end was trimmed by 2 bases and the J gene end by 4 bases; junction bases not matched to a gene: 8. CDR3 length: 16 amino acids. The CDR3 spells CASSYVLAGRGETQYF. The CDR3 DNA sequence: TGTGCCAGCAGTTACGTTCTAGCGGGAAGGGGAGAGACCCAGTACTTC.

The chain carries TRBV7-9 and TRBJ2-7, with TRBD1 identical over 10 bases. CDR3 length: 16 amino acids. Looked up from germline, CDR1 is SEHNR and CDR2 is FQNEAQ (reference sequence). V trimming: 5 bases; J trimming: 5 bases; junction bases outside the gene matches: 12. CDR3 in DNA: TGTGCCAGCAGCCTCCCCCCGGGACAGGGGTCCCACGAGCAGTACTTC. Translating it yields CASSLPPGQGSHEQYF.

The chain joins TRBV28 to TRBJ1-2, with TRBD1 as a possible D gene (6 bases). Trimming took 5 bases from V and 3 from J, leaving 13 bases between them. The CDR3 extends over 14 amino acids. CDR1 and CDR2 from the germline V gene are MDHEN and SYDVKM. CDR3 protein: CASSPRTAYYGYTF. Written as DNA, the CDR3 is TGTGCCAGCAGTCCGAGGACAGCTTACTATGGCTACACCTTC.

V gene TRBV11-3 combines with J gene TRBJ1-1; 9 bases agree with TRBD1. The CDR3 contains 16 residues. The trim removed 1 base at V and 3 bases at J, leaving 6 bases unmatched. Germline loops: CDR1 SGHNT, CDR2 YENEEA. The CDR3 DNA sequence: TGTGCCAGCAGCTTAGGGGACAGGGTAAAAGACACTGAAGCTTTCTTT. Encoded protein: CASSLGDRVKDTEAFF. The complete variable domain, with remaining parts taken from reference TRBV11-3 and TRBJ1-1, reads EAGVVQSPRYKIIEKKQPVAFWCNPISGHNTLYWYLQNLGQGPELLIRYENEEAVDDSQLPKDRFSAERLKGVDSTLKIQPAELGDSAVYLCASSLGDRVKDTEAFFGQGTRLTVV.

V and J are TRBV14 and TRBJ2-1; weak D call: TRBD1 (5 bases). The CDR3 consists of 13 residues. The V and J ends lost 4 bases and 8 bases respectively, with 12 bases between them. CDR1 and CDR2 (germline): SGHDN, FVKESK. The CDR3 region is CASSLGPEDEQFF. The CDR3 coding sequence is TGTGCCAGCAGCCTGGGGCCTGAGGATGAGCAGTTCTTC. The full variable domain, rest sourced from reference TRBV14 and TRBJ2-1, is EAGVTQFPSHSVIEKGQTVTLRCDPISGHDNLYWYRRVMGKEIKFLLHFVKESKQDESGMPNNRFLAERTGGTYSTLKVQPAELEDSGVYFCASSLGPEDEQFFGPGTRLTVL.

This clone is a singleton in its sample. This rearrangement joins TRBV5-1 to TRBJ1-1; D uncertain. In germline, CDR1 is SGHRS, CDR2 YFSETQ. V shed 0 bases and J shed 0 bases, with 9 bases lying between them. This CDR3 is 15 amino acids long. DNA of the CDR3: TGCGCCAGCAGCTTGGAAAGCCCATTGAACACTGAAGCTTTCTTT. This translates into CASSLESPLNTEAFF.

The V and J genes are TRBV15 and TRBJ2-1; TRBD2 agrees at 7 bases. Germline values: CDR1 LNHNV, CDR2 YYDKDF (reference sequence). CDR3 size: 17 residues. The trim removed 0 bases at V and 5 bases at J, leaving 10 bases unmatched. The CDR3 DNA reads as TGTGCCACCAGCAGAGATCCGTCTAGCGGAGGCAACAATGAGCAGTTCTTC. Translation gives CATSRDPSSGGNNEQFF. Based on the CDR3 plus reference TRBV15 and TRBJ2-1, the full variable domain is DAMVIQNPRYQVTQFGKPVTLSCSQTLNHNVMYWYQQKSSQAPKLLFHYYDKDFNNEADTPDNFQSRRPNTSFCFLDIRSPGLGDTAMYLCATSRDPSSGGNNEQFFGPGTRLTVL.

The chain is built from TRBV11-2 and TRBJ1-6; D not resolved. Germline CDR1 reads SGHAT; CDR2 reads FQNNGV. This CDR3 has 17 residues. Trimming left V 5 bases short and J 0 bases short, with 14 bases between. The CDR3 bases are TGTGCCAGCAGCGACAATGACGTCAGCTCCTATAATTCACCCCTCCACTTT. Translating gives CASSDNDVSSYNSPLHF.

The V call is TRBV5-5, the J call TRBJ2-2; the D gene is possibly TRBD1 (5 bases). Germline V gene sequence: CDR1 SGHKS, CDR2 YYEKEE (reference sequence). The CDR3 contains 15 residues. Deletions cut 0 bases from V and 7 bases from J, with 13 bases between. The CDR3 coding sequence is TGTGCCAGCAGCTTGGTTCAGGGTCTGAACGGGGAGCTGTTTTTT. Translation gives CASSLVQGLNGELFF.

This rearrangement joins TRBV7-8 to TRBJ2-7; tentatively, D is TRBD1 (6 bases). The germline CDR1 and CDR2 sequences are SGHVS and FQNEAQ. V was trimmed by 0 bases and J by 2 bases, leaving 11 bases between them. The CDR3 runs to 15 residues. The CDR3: CASSLADREAYEQYF. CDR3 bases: TGTGCCAGCAGCTTAGCGGACAGAGAAGCCTACGAGCAGTACTTC.

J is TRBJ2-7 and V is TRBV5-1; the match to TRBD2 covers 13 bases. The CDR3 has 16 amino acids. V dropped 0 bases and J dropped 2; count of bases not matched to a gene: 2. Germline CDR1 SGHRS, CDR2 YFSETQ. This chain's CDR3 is CASSLGTSGRAYEQYF. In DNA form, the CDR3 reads TGCGCCAGCAGCTTGGGAACTAGCGGGAGGGCCTACGAGCAGTACTTC.

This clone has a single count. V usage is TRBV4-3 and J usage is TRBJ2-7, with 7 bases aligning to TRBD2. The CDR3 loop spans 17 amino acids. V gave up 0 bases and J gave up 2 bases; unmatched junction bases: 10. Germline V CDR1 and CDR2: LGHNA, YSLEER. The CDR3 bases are TGCGCCAGCAGCCAAGAGAGGGACTATATTAGAACCTACGAGCAGTACTTC. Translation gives CASSQERDYIRTYEQYF.

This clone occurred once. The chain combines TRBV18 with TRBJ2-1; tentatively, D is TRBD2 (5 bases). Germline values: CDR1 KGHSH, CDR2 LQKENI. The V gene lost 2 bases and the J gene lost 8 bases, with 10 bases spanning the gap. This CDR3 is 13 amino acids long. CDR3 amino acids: CASSPKSGYEQFF. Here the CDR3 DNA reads TGTGCCAGCTCACCAAAAAGCGGCTATGAGCAGTTCTTC.